The 11 T cell receptor beta chains in this list originate from one sample, sequenced in a study of regulatory T cells. General study points: Hydrophobic residues at CDR3 positions 6 and 7 were enriched in conventional CD4+ T cells of CD3G-deficient patients.

Their specific antigens are unknown. The PCR used 52 TRBV and 13 TRBJ primers. Sequenced by immunoSEQ multiplex PCR; TCRdb stores in-frame clones only, minus some. The sample consists of around 30,000 clones, more than 85% of them appearing once. Sequencing was carried out using conventional CD4+ T cells sorted from blood. These receptors all come from a child aged 2-15 years with CD3G deficiency.

The chain is built from TRBV28 and TRBJ2-7; D is undetermined. Between the trimmed V and J ends, which lost 5 bases and 1 base, there was a span of 12 bases. The CDR3 runs to 14 residues. Germline-derived CDR1 and CDR2 are MDHEN and SYDVKM. CDR3 loop: CASSRRQTSYEQYF. CDR3 sequence (DNA): TGTGCCAGCAGTCGGCGGCAGACATCCTACGAGCAGTACTTC.

The gene calls are TRBV5-1 and TRBJ1-1; no clear D gene. This CDR3 is 13 amino acids long. Germline CDR1 reads SGHRS; CDR2 reads YFSETQ. Trimming took off 5 bases at V and 0 bases at J, with 8 bases between the two ends. CDR3 DNA sequence: TGCGCCAGCAGGGGTGGATTGAACACTGAAGCTTTCTTT. This codes for CASRGGLNTEAFF.

The chain joins TRBV18 to TRBJ2-3, with D possibly matching TRBD2 (6 bases). With 3 bases removed from V and 5 bases from J, the gap between germline ends came to 9 bases. The germline gives CDR1 KGHSH, CDR2 LQKENI. The CDR3 spans 13 residues. CDR3 protein: CASSPRLGDTQYF. The CDR3 nucleotides read TGTGCCAGCTCACCCAGACTAGGAGATACGCAGTATTTT. Using reference TRBV18 and TRBJ2-3 for the parts outside the CDR3, the full variable domain is NAGVMQNPRHLVRRRGQEARLRCSPMKGHSHVYWYRQLPEEGLKFMVYLQKENIIDESGMPKERFSAEFPKEGPSILRIQQVVRGDSAAYFCASSPRLGDTQYFGPGTRLTVL.

The chain combines TRBV28 with TRBJ1-5; D unclear. The CDR3 extends over 14 amino acids. Looked up from germline, CDR1 is MDHEN and CDR2 is SYDVKM. Trimming removed 5 bases from V and 0 bases from J, with 8 bases in between. CDR3 sequence: CASSVSYSNQPQHF. The CDR3 DNA reads as TGTGCCAGCAGTGTATCCTATAGCAATCAGCCCCAGCATTTT.

The chain joins TRBV12-5 to TRBJ2-1; 8 nucleotides align to TRBD2. With 6 bases clipped from V and 4 bases from J, the junction kept 8 bases outside the gene matches. Per the germline V gene, CDR1 is LGHNT and CDR2 is FRNRAP. The CDR3 is 15 amino acids. The CDR3 nucleotides are TGTGCTAGTGGCATCGGGGTAGCGGGGTACAATGAGCAGTTCTTC. It translates to CASGIGVAGYNEQFF.

The chain has TRBV28 and TRBJ2-2, with TRBD2 identical over 8 bases. Trimming at V came to 6 bases and at J to 4 bases, leaving 22 bases not matched to a gene. This CDR3 region has 20 residues. Per germline, CDR1 MDHEN and CDR2 SYDVKM. CDR3: CASRPHLGVGRVFGTGELFF. In DNA form, the CDR3 reads TGTGCCAGCAGACCACACTTAGGAGTCGGGAGGGTTTTCGGCACCGGGGAGCTGTTTTTT.

The gene calls are TRBV28 and TRBJ2-7; TRBD2 is a possible D gene (5 bases). V shed 4 bases and J shed 5 bases, with 12 bases lying between them. CDR1 and CDR2 (germline): MDHEN, SYDVKM. This CDR3 has 13 residues. The CDR3 loop is CASSWGARDEQYF. DNA of the CDR3: TGTGCCAGCAGTTGGGGAGCACGGGACGAGCAGTACTTC.

V gene TRBV28 combines with J gene TRBJ2-6, with D perhaps TRBD2 (5 bases). V gave up 4 bases and J gave up 0 bases, with 7 bases separating them. CDR3 length: 15 amino acids. Germline V CDR1 and CDR2: MDHEN, SYDVKM. This CDR3 is CASSSAGSGANVLTF. In DNA, the CDR3 is TGTGCCAGCAGTTCCGCGGGCTCTGGGGCCAACGTCCTGACTTTC.

The chain couples TRBV28 to TRBJ2-7, with D perhaps matching TRBD2 (6 bases). This CDR3 region has 15 residues. The V and J ends lost 5 bases and 0 bases respectively, with 14 bases between them. Looked up from germline, CDR1 is MDHEN and CDR2 is SYDVKM. Here the CDR3 DNA reads TGTGCCAGCAGTCACCTAGCGCGTGCCTCCTACGAGCAGTACTTC. This translates into CASSHLARASYEQYF.

This chain links TRBV5-1 with TRBJ1-1; TRBD1 is a possible D gene (6 bases). Trimming took off 4 bases at V and 4 bases at J, with 11 bases between the two ends. The germline gives CDR1 SGHRS, CDR2 YFSETQ. This CDR3 has 13 amino acids. CDR3 sequence (DNA): TGCGCCAGCAGCCCACAGGGAGTCACTGAAGCTTTCTTT. It yields the protein CASSPQGVTEAFF.

The rearrangement joins TRBV28 to TRBJ2-3; the match to TRBD2 covers 7 bases. The V gene end was trimmed by 4 bases and the J gene end by 5 bases; junction bases not matched to a gene: 15. CDR3 length: 17 residues. CDR1 and CDR2 (germline): MDHEN, SYDVKM. The CDR3 DNA reads TGTGCCAGCAGTTCCACACGACTAGCTGGAGGTAGAGATACGCAGTATTTT. Translating it yields CASSSTRLAGGRDTQYF.